The clone carrying this T cell receptor beta chain was recorded a few times. Its target is not known. This entry belongs to a study of beta chain features in type 1 diabetes. Sequencing targeted expressed TCRB transcripts, as all isolated RNA had been reverse transcribed. Sequenced naive, central memory and regulatory T cell samples produced an average of about 3.9 million reads. The method was immunoSEQ multiplex PCR; TCRdb's version includes in-frame clones alone and lacks a portion of them. There are 150,000 to 200,000 clones in the sample; approximately 9.9% occur only once, and about 2.5% lies in the top ten. Notes on the study in general: TCRB repertoires of naive, central memory and Treg cells appeared more similar among patients than among healthy donors.

Germline values: CDR1 KGHSH, CDR2 LQKENI. The CDR3 loop spans 18 amino acids. Trimming at V came to 2 bases and at J to 0 bases, leaving 6 bases not matched to a gene. This chain joins TRBV18 and TRBJ1-4; 10 nucleotides line up with TRBD1. Sequences were obtained from central memory CD4+ T cells from blood. The receptor comes from a woman aged 18 to 35 in good health. The DNA of the CDR3 is TGTGCCAGCTCACCAACTGGACAGGGGGATCCAACTAATGAAAAACTGTTTTTT. Amino acids: CASSPTGQGDPTNEKLFF.